This is a list of T cell receptor beta chains from one sample in a study of cytomegalovirus exposure and HLA in healthy donors. Only in-frame clones appear in the TCRdb table, and some are missing; sequencing was by immunoSEQ multiplex PCR. There are approximately 180,000 clones in the sample; over 60% occur only once, and about 1.1% lies in the top ten. The sample was PBMCs. These receptors came from a woman in her 40s in good health and CMV-seronegative. CDR3s include the opening cysteine and the closing phenylalanine or tryptophan. The D gene is left open where the match is weak. Some rows have no size entry. The others give once, few or many, or a class for an expanded clone.

clone_size j_call d_call v_call cdr3_aa cdr3_nt
- TRBJ2-7 TRBD2 TRBV4-1 CASSTEGSDSGRASDEQYF TGCGCCAGCAGCACCGAGGGCAGTGACAGCGGGAGGGCCTCAGACGAGCAGTACTTC
- TRBJ2-7 - TRBV6-5 CASSYSSAGNYEQYF TGTGCCAGCAGTTACTCCAGTGCAGGGAACTACGAGCAGTACTTC
- TRBJ1-3 - TRBV5-6 CASSWERLPSGNTIYF TGTGCCAGCAGTTGGGAGAGACTGCCCTCTGGAAACACCATATATTTT
- TRBJ2-1 TRBD2 TRBV11-3 CASRVAGGPGGEQFF TGTGCCAGCAGAGTAGCGGGAGGGCCGGGGGGTGAGCAGTTCTTC
- TRBJ1-3 - TRBV7-9 CASSLSSGGSGNTIYF TGTGCCAGCAGCTTAAGCAGCGGGGGGTCGGGAAACACCATATATTTT
few TRBJ1-1 TRBD1 TRBV18 CASSPGQGNTEAFF TGTGCCAGCTCACCTGGACAGGGTAACACTGAAGCTTTCTTT
- TRBJ2-2 TRBD2 TRBV6-4 CATSRLAGDTGELFF TGTGCCACCTCAAGACTAGCGGGAGATACCGGGGAGCTGTTTTTT
- TRBJ1-5 - TRBV2 CASSGGRNNQPQHF TGTGCCAGCAGTGGGGGGCGGAACAATCAGCCCCAGCATTTT
- TRBJ2-5 - TRBV6-5 CASSYSFGRGETQYF TGTGCCAGCAGTTACTCCTTTGGACGAGGGGAGACCCAGTACTTC
- TRBJ2-3 - TRBV5-5 CASSPDTQAPYF TGTGCCAGCAGCCCAGACACCCAGGCCCCGTATTTT
- TRBJ1-2 TRBD1 TRBV27 CASRDRVLGYTF TGTGCCAGCAGGGACAGGGTTTTAGGCTACACCTTC
- TRBJ2-6 TRBD1 TRBV18 CASSLRDRGHGANVLTF TGTGCCAGCTCACTCCGGGACAGGGGGCATGGGGCCAACGTCCTGACTTTC
few TRBJ2-7 TRBD2 TRBV5-6 CASSPRTSGRYYEQYF TGTGCCAGCAGCCCGCGGACTAGCGGGCGTTACTACGAGCAGTACTTC
- TRBJ2-1 - TRBV7-5 CVRSTWGIGGGWSSSSYNEQFF TGTGTCAGAAGCACTTGGGGAATCGGGGGGGGTTGGTCCTCCAGCTCCTACAATGAGCAGTTCTTC
- TRBJ1-2 TRBD1 TRBV30 CAFLFRSGGYGYTF TGTGCCTTCCTTTTTAGATCAGGGGGGTATGGCTACACCTTC
- TRBJ2-2 TRBD2 TRBV2 CASSGGTSGRAPGNTGELFF TGTGCCAGCAGCGGGGGGACTAGCGGGAGGGCCCCCGGGAACACCGGGGAGCTGTTTTTT
- TRBJ2-7 TRBD2 TRBV19 CASSMGTSSYGQYF TGTGCCAGTAGTATGGGGACTAGTTCCTACGGGCAGTACTTC
once TRBJ1-5 TRBD1 TRBV6-1 CASSGRQGITGQPQHF TGTGCCAGCAGTGGCAGACAGGGGATAACGGGGCAGCCCCAGCATTTT
- TRBJ2-1 - TRBV20-1 CSARRVNEQFF TGCAGTGCTAGGCGGGTGAATGAGCAGTTCTTC
- TRBJ2-2 - TRBV14 CASSHNWQGSTGELFF TGTGCCAGCAGTCATAACTGGCAGGGAAGCACCGGGGAGCTGTTTTTT
- TRBJ2-2 TRBD2 TRBV5-1 CASSPHGLAGGGSGELFF TGCGCCAGCAGCCCCCACGGACTAGCGGGAGGGGGATCCGGGGAGCTGTTTTTT
- TRBJ1-1 - TRBV19 CASSRDNDGEAFF TGTGCCAGTAGTAGGGACAATGACGGTGAAGCTTTCTTT
- TRBJ2-1 TRBD2 TRBV5-1 CASSLAPGLANEQFF TGCGCCAGCAGCTTGGCCCCGGGACTAGCCAATGAGCAGTTCTTC
few TRBJ2-7 TRBD1 TRBV19 CASSWDRGPYEQYF TGTGCCAGTAGTTGGGACAGGGGCCCCTACGAGCAGTACTTC
- TRBJ2-3 - TRBV6-6 CASKRTDTQYF TGTGCCAGCAAACGGACAGATACGCAGTATTTT
- TRBJ1-1 - TRBV6-6 CATLTQAGNTEAFF TGTGCCACCCTTACTCAGGCAGGGAACACTGAAGCTTTCTTT
- TRBJ2-2 - TRBV5-1 CASSLYLGAGELFF TGCGCCAGCAGCTTGTATTTAGGGGCCGGGGAGCTGTTTTTT
- TRBJ2-2 TRBD2 TRBV5-1 CASSYIAGGPTGELFF TGCGCCAGCAGCTATATAGCGGGAGGGCCCACCGGGGAGCTGTTTTTT
- TRBJ2-7 - TRBV2 CASIPGSYEQYF TGTGCCAGCATCCCAGGCTCCTACGAGCAGTACTTC
- TRBJ1-1 TRBD1 TRBV7-2 CASGNRGFAEAFF TGTGCCAGCGGTAACAGGGGATTCGCTGAAGCTTTCTTT
- TRBJ2-1 TRBD2 TRBV5-1 CASSYRGSGRARGNEQFF TGCGCCAGCAGCTACCGGGGTAGCGGGAGGGCCAGGGGAAATGAGCAGTTCTTC
- TRBJ2-7 TRBD2 TRBV6-1 CASSEGLAGVYEQYF TGTGCCAGCAGTGAAGGACTAGCGGGAGTGTACGAGCAGTACTTC
few TRBJ1-2 - TRBV9 CASSVGQNYGYTF TGTGCCAGCAGCGTAGGACAGAACTATGGCTACACCTTC
- TRBJ2-5 TRBD2 TRBV29-1 CSVEGLAGQETQYF TGCAGCGTTGAAGGGCTAGCGGGGCAAGAGACCCAGTACTTC
- TRBJ1-2 TRBD1 TRBV29-1 CSDRGLGYGYTF TGCAGCGACAGGGGCTTAGGCTATGGCTACACCTTC
- TRBJ2-5 - TRBV5-1 CASRLPGSQETQYF TGCGCCAGCAGGCTGCCGGGGTCCCAAGAGACCCAGTACTTC
- TRBJ2-1 - TRBV7-9 CASSYRDRTTNEQFF TGTGCCAGCAGCTACCGGGATCGTACCACCAATGAGCAGTTCTTC
few TRBJ1-2 - TRBV11-3 CASSLGTSGGYTF TGTGCCAGCAGCTTAGGGACTTCTGGGGGCTACACCTTC
- TRBJ1-1 - TRBV12-5 CASGLVGEGYIIHTEAFF TGTGCTAGTGGTTTGGTAGGGGAAGGGTATATAATCCACACTGAAGCTTTCTTT
- TRBJ1-3 - TRBV2 CASSVGGISGNTIYF TGTGCCAGCAGTGTTGGGGGGATCTCTGGAAACACCATATATTTT
- TRBJ2-7 - TRBV19 CASSTQTQGGEQYF TGTGCCAGTAGTACGCAGACTCAGGGGGGCGAGCAGTACTTC
- TRBJ2-2 - TRBV5-1 CASSPFGSNTGELFF TGCGCCAGCAGCCCGTTCGGGTCGAACACCGGGGAGCTGTTTTTT
- TRBJ2-5 TRBD1 TRBV4-3 CASSQTRGPFQGQYF TGCGCCAGCAGCCAAACTAGGGGGCCGTTCCAGGGCCAGTACTTC
- TRBJ1-3 - TRBV7-8 CASSIGLTSGNTIYF TGTGCCAGCAGCATCGGACTGACCTCTGGAAACACCATATATTTT
- TRBJ1-2 - TRBV7-9 CASSLQASGYTF TGTGCCAGCAGCTTACAGGCGAGTGGCTACACCTTC
- TRBJ2-3 TRBD2 TRBV28 CASRGTSAGTDTQYF TGTGCCAGCAGGGGGACTAGCGCCGGCACAGATACGCAGTATTTT
- TRBJ1-2 - TRBV5-1 CASSLATRGYGYTF TGCGCCAGCAGCTTGGCCACAAGGGGTTATGGCTACACCTTC
- TRBJ2-3 - TRBV6-5 CASSDRTSTDTQYF TGTGCCAGCAGTGACAGAACTAGCACAGATACGCAGTATTTT
- TRBJ2-6 - TRBV25-1 CASSGYTGTPDGANVLTF TGTGCCAGCAGTGGATATACCGGGACTCCCGACGGGGCCAACGTCCTGACTTTC
- TRBJ1-2 - TRBV15 CATSRDIIQGLGGYTF TGTGCCACCAGCAGAGATATTATCCAGGGTCTTGGTGGCTACACCTTC
few TRBJ2-5 TRBD2 TRBV30 CSSRGRQETQYF TGTTCGTCTCGCGGGAGACAAGAGACCCAGTACTTC
- TRBJ2-3 - TRBV20-1 CSAQLDTQYF TGCAGTGCCCAATTGGATACGCAGTATTTT
- TRBJ1-2 - TRBV5-1 CASSLNQNYGYTF TGCGCCAGCAGCTTGAACCAGAACTATGGCTACACCTTC
- TRBJ2-2 - TRBV11-3 CASSLDRNTGELFF TGTGCCAGCAGCTTAGACAGGAACACCGGGGAGCTGTTTTTT
few TRBJ2-1 TRBD2 TRBV19 CASSSIYAGGSSYNEQFF TGTGCCAGTAGTAGTATTTATGCGGGAGGGAGCTCCTACAATGAGCAGTTCTTC